The clone carrying this T cell receptor (beta chain) appeared a few times. Its antigen remains unknown. Germline trimming cut 0 bases from V and 2 bases from J; bases unmatched to any gene: 7. The CDR3 covers 18 residues. Looked up from germline, CDR1 is SGDLS and CDR2 is YYNGEE. cDNA prepared by RNA extraction and subsequent reverse transcription served as the template for sequencing. The method was immunoSEQ multiplex PCR; TCRdb's version includes in-frame clones alone and lacks a portion of them. The repertoire holds over 120,000 clones, with 58% as singletons. PBMC-derived CD4+ and CD8+ T cells were sorted. This sample is drawn from a study of CD8+ T cells in alopecia areata. Study background: Patients in the study were on tofacitinib for 6 to 18 months, then off it for 6 months. Overall study results and limits: Higher clonality was seen in lesional scalp than in normal scalp, especially in alopecia totalis/universalis. Normal-skin resident alphabeta T cells also appear among scalp sample sequences.

The V call is TRBV9, the J call TRBJ2-1; 11 bases agree with TRBD2. This receptor was obtained from a human donor with alopecia areata. The input for sequencing was CD4+ T cells sorted from blood, taken at week 0. CDR3 loop: CASSVELAGGPPYNEQFF. DNA of the CDR3: TGTGCCAGCAGCGTAGAGCTAGCGGGGGGCCCTCCCTACAATGAGCAGTTCTTC.